Shown below are 12 T cell receptor beta chains from a single sample sequenced in a study of Graves' ophthalmopathy and Graves' hyperthyroidism. TCR beta CDR3 amplification used RNA transcripts. An initial RT-PCR round employing HTBI primers preceded a second-round multiplex PCR. TCRdb re-called the multiplex PCR reads through MiXCR, storing one row per CDR3 protein. The profile shows more than 150,000 distinct CDR3 sequences, 37% of them singletons. Material for sequencing was peripheral blood. These receptors came from a woman aged 40 to 49 with Graves' ophthalmopathy.

This clonotype was seen only a few times. V is TRBV6-1 and J is TRBJ2-7; 7 nucleotides agree with TRBD1. J lost 3 bases, V lost 6 bases, and 5 bases had no gene match. This CDR3 has 13 amino acids. CDR1 is MNHNS, CDR2 SASEGT, per germline. Here the CDR3 reads CASSPYRGYEQYF. CDR3 sequence (DNA): TGTGCCAGCAGCCCTTACAGGGGCTACGAGCAGTACTTC.

This rearrangement joins TRBV7-2 to TRBJ2-2; D not certain. Germline loops: CDR1 SGHTA, CDR2 FQGNSA. There are 14 residues in the CDR3. Trimming removed 0 bases from V and 7 bases from J, with 9 bases in between. CDR3 bases: TGTGCCAGCAGCTTAGCTCTCCGGAACGGGGAGCTGTTTTTT. As protein: CASSLALRNGELFF.

This clonotype was observed at least ten times. The chain recombines TRBV6-5 with TRBJ1-1, with TRBD1 matching 10 bases. Unmatched junction bases numbered 5, after V lost 6 bases and J lost 4 bases. The CDR3 length is 14 residues. Germline values: CDR1 MNHEY, CDR2 SVGAGI. As DNA, the CDR3 is TGTGCCAGCAGACCGGGACAGGGGACCACTGAAGCTTTCTTT. As protein: CASRPGQGTTEAFF.

The chain combines TRBV27 with TRBJ1-1, with 8 bases matching TRBD1. The germline V gene encodes CDR1 MNHEY and CDR2 SMNVEV (reference sequence). The CDR3 consists of 16 residues. Unmatched junction bases numbered 15, after V lost 1 base and J lost 11 bases. The CDR3 protein is CASSLWFGTGPYKAFF. The CDR3 region has the DNA TGTGCCAGCAGTTTATGGTTCGGGACAGGCCCCTATAAGGCTTTCTTT.

The V gene is TRBV18, the J gene TRBJ2-7, with 7 bases identical to TRBD1. The germline V gene encodes CDR1 KGHSH and CDR2 LQKENI. There are 14 residues in the CDR3. With V trimmed by 0 bases and J by 13 bases, 12 bases remained unmatched. The CDR3 nucleotides are TGTGCCAGCTCACCACCGATAGACAGGGCGGAGAGATACTTC. Its protein product is CASSPPIDRAERYF. Full variable domain (rest looked up from reference TRBV18 and TRBJ2-7): NAGVMQNPRHLVRRRGQEARLRCSPMKGHSHVYWYRQLPEEGLKFMVYLQKENIIDESGMPKERFSAEFPKEGPSILRIQQVVRGDSAAYFCASSPPIDRAERYFGPGTRLTVT.

This clonotype has ten or more counts. V and J are TRBV12-3 or TRBV12-4 and TRBJ2-7; TRBD2 matches 9 bases. V was clipped by 7 bases and J by 0 bases; unmatched bases: 4. The CDR3 totals 14 residues. CDR3 residues: CASTRAGGSYEQYF. CDR3 nucleotide sequence: TGTGCCAGCACCCGAGCGGGAGGCTCCTACGAGCAGTACTTC.

This chain uses TRBV10-3 with TRBJ2-6; D is uncertain. The length of the CDR3 is 15 residues. V was clipped by 0 bases and J by 0 bases, with 3 bases between them. Germline CDR1 ENHRY, CDR2 SYGVKD. The CDR3 nucleotides read TGTGCCATCAGTGAGTCGGACTCTGGGGCCAACGTCCTGACTTTC. This codes for CAISESDSGANVLTF.

This clonotype was picked up many times. The chain carries TRBV20-1 and TRBJ1-2; a weak D match, TRBD1 (5 bases). V gave up 3 bases and J gave up 3 bases, with 20 bases separating them. Germline V gene data show CDR1 as DFQATT and CDR2 as SNEGSKA (reference sequence). CDR3 length: 16 amino acids. The CDR3 spells CSARGLGGAEYYGYTF. Written as DNA, the CDR3 is TGCAGTGCTAGGGGCCTCGGAGGGGCGGAATACTATGGCTACACCTTC.

This clonotype was counted a few times. CDR3 region: CASSNPGQGATEAFF. CDR3 DNA sequence: TGTGCCAGCAGTAACCCCGGACAGGGGGCGACTGAAGCTTTCTTT. The chain links TRBV6-5 to TRBJ1-1; 11 nucleotides agree with TRBD1. Germline CDR1 reads MNHEY; CDR2 reads SVGAGI. The CDR3 is 15 amino acids. V trimming: 5 bases; J trimming: 5 bases; junction bases outside the gene matches: 7.

V is TRBV28 and J is TRBJ1-5, with D unclear. Trimming took off 2 bases at V and 3 bases at J, with 8 bases between the two ends. Germline CDR1 reads MDHEN; CDR2 reads SYDVKM. CDR3 length: 14 amino acids. The CDR3: CASSLTQANQPQHF. The CDR3 bases are TGTGCCAGCAGTTTAACTCAAGCCAATCAGCCCCAGCATTTT.

The chain is built from TRBV6-2 or TRBV6-3 and TRBJ1-2; possibly TRBD1 for D (6 bases). Germline-derived CDR1 and CDR2 are MNHEY and SVGEGT. V lost 5 bases and J 9 bases, leaving 13 bases between the germline ends. The length of the CDR3 is 12 residues. The CDR3 DNA reads TGTGCCAGCAGTCCCCAAGGACAGCGCTACACCTTC. Translated, it gives CASSPQGQRYTF.

This clonotype was counted at least ten times. The chain uses TRBV28 and TRBJ1-1; D gene unclear. Trimming cost V 0 bases and J 1 base, with 9 bases left between them. CDR1 and CDR2 from the germline V gene are MDHEN and SYDVKM. CDR3 length: 15 residues. In DNA form, the CDR3 reads TGTGCCAGCAGTTTATGGGGCGGGCAGAACACTGAAGCTTTCTTT. It is translated as CASSLWGGQNTEAFF.